This T cell receptor beta chain was sequenced in a study of T cell responses to AZD1222 COVID-19 vaccine. General study results and limits: Breadth and depth of Spike-specific TCRs rose after two AZD1222 doses. Reports indicate that nearly half of spike-specific TCRs are directed at unmutated variant regions. Baseline seropositivity occurred in only a handful of AZD1222 recipients.

Researchers grouped second doses given at about 4 or about 12 weeks into one pool. The length of the CDR3 is 16 residues. V lost 3 bases to trimming and J lost 0 bases, with 12 bases between them. The V gene's germline CDR1 is LGHDT and CDR2 YNNKEL (reference sequence). On this clone: Its antigen remains unidentified.

Sequencing used immunoSEQ multiplex PCR; TCRdb keeps in-frame clones, though not all of them. The profile shows around 110,000 clones, about 90% of them singletons. Sequencing was performed on peripheral blood, taken 28 days after the second AZD1222 dose. The genes are TRBV3-1 (or the pseudogene TRBV3-2) and TRBJ1-3; D is unclear. This receptor was taken from an adult who received the AZD1222 COVID-19 vaccine. The CDR3 is CASSQLGLGSGNTIYF. CDR3 in DNA: TGTGCCAGCAGCCAGCTCGGTTTGGGCTCTGGAAACACCATATATTTT.